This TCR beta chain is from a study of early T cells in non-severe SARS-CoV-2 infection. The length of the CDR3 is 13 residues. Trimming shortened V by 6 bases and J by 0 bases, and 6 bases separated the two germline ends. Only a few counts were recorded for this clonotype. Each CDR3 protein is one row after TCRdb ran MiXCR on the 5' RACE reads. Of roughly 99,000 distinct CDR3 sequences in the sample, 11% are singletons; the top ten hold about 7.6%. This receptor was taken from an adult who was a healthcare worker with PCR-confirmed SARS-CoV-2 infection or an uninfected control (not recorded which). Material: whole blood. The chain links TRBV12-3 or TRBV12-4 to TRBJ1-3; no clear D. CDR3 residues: CASSPNSGNTIYF. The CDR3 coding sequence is TGTGCCAGCAGCCCGAACTCTGGAAACACCATATATTTT.